The clone carrying this TCR beta chain has only one observation. The use of a sample-barcoded 5' primer and a J-beta primer mix characterized a second PCR of roughly 7 to 11 cycles. Each of the cDNA molecules was tagged by a template-switch adaptor with 12 random nucleotides. In TCRdb, the 5' RACE reads were re-called with MiXCR into one record per CDR3 protein. The sample lists around 990,000 distinct CDR3 sequences, roughly two fifths seen once, with approximately 14% in the top ten. The data stem from a study of blood T cells in healthy people across ages. At least 5.5 micrograms of total RNA were extracted per sample. Per germline, CDR1 LGHNA and CDR2 YNFKEQ. This CDR3 contains 15 residues. V was cut by 6 bases and J by 0 bases, with 11 bases left in between.

The sequence derives from a man younger than 35 in good health. The sample consisted of blood. V usage is TRBV4-2 and J usage is TRBJ1-4; a possible D gene is TRBD1 (5 bases). CDR3 amino acids: CASRDNYATNEKLFF. The CDR3 DNA sequence: TGTGCCAGCAGGGACAATTACGCAACTAATGAAAAACTGTTTTTT.